The 18 T cell receptor beta chains below were found in one sample sequenced in a study of blood T cell repertoires in COVID-19. Sequencing was performed with immunoSEQ multiplex PCR; in TCRdb, only in-frame clones are kept and a portion is missing. Among 100,000 or so clones, roughly 89% were seen once, and the ten largest hold approximately 20%. Source material: peripheral blood. The receptors shown here come from a human donor with acute or convalescent COVID-19. The donor label of this sample is uncertain.

The V gene is TRBV2, the J gene TRBJ1-4; D perhaps matches TRBD1 (5 bases). Germline V gene data show CDR1 as SNHLY and CDR2 as FYNNEI. The CDR3 runs 15 residues. V gave up 4 bases and J gave up 2 bases, with 11 bases separating them. This CDR3 reads CASSAEGLTNEKLFF. For the CDR3, the DNA is TGTGCCAGCAGTGCGGAGGGACTCACTAATGAAAAACTGTTTTTT. Looking up the rest from reference TRBV2 and TRBJ1-4 gives the full variable domain: EPEVTQTPSHQVTQMGQEVILRCVPISNHLYFYWYRQILGQKVEFLVSFYNNEISEKSEIFDDQFSVERPDGSNFTLKIRSTKLEDSAMYFCASSAEGLTNEKLFFGSGTQLSVL.

The chain carries TRBV28 and TRBJ2-3, with TRBD1 identical over 8 bases. Trimming took 0 bases from V and 0 from J; bases not matched to a gene: 8. Germline V gene data show CDR1 as MDHEN and CDR2 as SYDVKM. The CDR3 is 18 residues long. The CDR3 loop is CASSLWRDRFTSTDTQYF. The CDR3 nucleotides are TGTGCCAGCAGTTTATGGCGGGACAGGTTTACTAGCACAGATACGCAGTATTTT.

The V gene is TRBV7-2, the J gene TRBJ2-7; 8 bases are a match to TRBD2. The germline V gene has CDR1 SGHTA and CDR2 FQGNSA. V gave up 0 bases and J gave up 8 bases; unmatched junction bases: 3. This CDR3 has 13 amino acids. For the CDR3, the DNA is TGTGCCAGCAGCTTAGCAGCGGGAGCCAAGCAGTACTTC. Amino acid sequence: CASSLAAGAKQYF.

The rearrangement links TRBV19 to TRBJ1-1; no definite D call. This CDR3 is built from 13 residues. The V end was cut by 5 bases, the J end by 6 bases, with 13 bases between. Germline CDR1 LNHDA, CDR2 SQIVND (reference sequence). CDR3 coding DNA: TGTGCCAGTAGTTATGGTAGATATGCTGAAGCTTTCTTT. Translated: CASSYGRYAEAFF.

This clone is a singleton in its sample. The rearrangement joins TRBV7-3 to TRBJ2-3, with 7 bases that match TRBD2. The germline gives CDR1 SGHTA, CDR2 FQGTGA. Trimming cost V 4 bases and J 2 bases; bases outside gene matches: 3. The CDR3 is made up of 14 amino acids. The CDR3, as DNA: TGTGCCAGCAGCTCGGGACTACTCACAGATACGCAGTATTTT. It codes for CASSSGLLTDTQYF.

The gene calls are TRBV7-3 and TRBJ1-2; 8 bases match TRBD1. V lost 4 bases, J lost 6 bases, and 4 bases stayed unmatched. CDR1 and CDR2 from the germline V gene are SGHTA and FQGTGA. CDR3 size: 13 residues. The CDR3 is CASSSPTGDGYTF. In nucleotides, the CDR3 is TGTGCCAGCAGCTCCCCGACAGGGGATGGCTACACCTTC.

J is TRBJ2-7 and V is TRBV3-1 (or the pseudogene TRBV3-2); TRBD1 is a possible D gene (5 bases). The CDR3 loop spans 14 amino acids. From germline, CDR1 is LGHDT and CDR2 YNNKEL (reference sequence). With 0 bases removed from V and 13 bases from J, the gap between germline ends came to 19 bases. The CDR3 bases are TGTGCCAGCAGCCAAGATAGTGAGACAGCCGGATTCTACTTC. Protein product: CASSQDSETAGFYF.

V gene TRBV7-9 combines with J gene TRBJ1-5; 7 positions match TRBD1. Trimming took 4 bases from V and 4 from J; bases not matched to a gene: 4. CDR3 size: 14 residues. Germline assignment: CDR1 SEHNR and CDR2 FQNEAQ (reference sequence). The CDR3 protein is CASSSQQGNQPQHF. The CDR3 nucleotides are TGTGCCAGCAGCTCACAACAGGGGAATCAGCCCCAGCATTTT. Using reference TRBV7-9 and TRBJ1-5 for the parts outside the CDR3, the full variable domain is DTGVSQNPRHKITKRGQNVTFRCDPISEHNRLYWYRQTLGQGPEFLTYFQNEAQLEKSRLLSDRFSAERPKGSFSTLEIQRTEQGDSAMYLCASSSQQGNQPQHFGDGTRLSIL.

This clone was found once. The chain is built from TRBV6-5 and TRBJ1-1, with 9 positions matching TRBD1. The CDR3 has 16 amino acids. Trimming at V came to 3 bases and at J to 4 bases, leaving 9 bases not matched to a gene. The germline V gene encodes CDR1 MNHEY and CDR2 SVGAGI. This chain's CDR3 is CASSYIQGAGSTEAFF. CDR3 sequence (DNA): TGTGCCAGCAGTTATATACAGGGGGCGGGAAGCACTGAAGCTTTCTTT.

This sequence joins TRBV19 and TRBJ1-5, with 12 bases matching TRBD1. The CDR3 runs 18 residues. The trim removed 4 bases at V and 6 bases at J, leaving 13 bases unmatched. Germline CDR1 reads LNHDA; CDR2 reads SQIVND (reference sequence). This CDR3 reads CASSTIGDRGREGQPQHF. Written as DNA, the CDR3 is TGTGCCAGTAGTACTATCGGGGACAGGGGGCGAGAAGGTCAGCCCCAGCATTTT.

This clone was detected many times. This chain uses TRBV6-1 with TRBJ2-3; no clear D gene. This CDR3 spans 13 amino acids. Per the germline V gene, CDR1 is MNHNS and CDR2 is SASEGT. Trimming shortened V by 2 bases and J by 8 bases, and 11 bases separated the two germline ends. CDR3 in DNA: TGTGCCAGCAGTGAACCCCAGATTGGTACGCAGTATTTT. This gives the protein CASSEPQIGTQYF.

The rearrangement joins TRBV3-1 (or the pseudogene TRBV3-2) to TRBJ2-3, with 10 bases matching TRBD1. The V segment lost 4 bases and the J segment 6 bases; nucleotides outside the gene matches: 19. There are 19 residues in the CDR3. Germline CDR1 and CDR2: LGHDT and YNNKEL (reference sequence). The CDR3 loop reads CASSPLSRDRGLDWDTQYF. The CDR3 DNA reads TGTGCCAGCAGCCCTTTGTCCCGGGACAGGGGCCTCGATTGGGATACGCAGTATTTT.

The rearrangement uses TRBV13 and TRBJ1-1, with no clear D. The CDR3 totals 12 residues. V lost 11 bases and J 4 bases, leaving 14 bases between the germline ends. Germline-derived CDR1 and CDR2 are PRHDT and FYEKMQ (reference sequence). The CDR3 region is CARGSPVTEAFF. The CDR3 region has the DNA TGTGCCCGCGGTTCCCCGGTCACTGAAGCTTTCTTT.

The V and J genes are TRBV4-2 and TRBJ2-7; 10 positions agree with TRBD2. The V segment lost 0 bases and the J segment 0 bases; nucleotides outside the gene matches: 5. The CDR3 covers 17 residues. Germline CDR1 reads LGHNA; CDR2 reads YNFKEQ. For the CDR3, the DNA is TGTGCCAGCAGCCAAGAGGGAGCGGGGGGGAGCTCCTACGAGCAGTACTTC. This codes for CASSQEGAGGSSYEQYF.

This clone was recorded only once. The chain is built from TRBV30 and TRBJ1-1; D unclear. Germline-derived CDR1 and CDR2 are GTSNPN and SVGIG (reference sequence). The CDR3 spans 14 residues. V lost 1 base, J lost 2 bases, and 11 bases lay in between. DNA of the CDR3: TGTGCCTGGAGTGCCTTGGAGGGTAACACTGAAGCTTTCTTT. Translated: CAWSALEGNTEAFF.

The chain couples TRBV7-8 to TRBJ1-1; D uncertain. The CDR3 spans 14 residues. Deletions cut 3 bases from V and 4 bases from J, with 12 bases between. Germline loops: CDR1 SGHVS, CDR2 FQNEAQ. This CDR3 is CASSFTWRSTEAFF. The CDR3 bases are TGTGCCAGCAGCTTCACGTGGAGGAGCACTGAAGCTTTCTTT.

This sequence joins TRBV19 and TRBJ1-5; no definite D call. V was trimmed by 3 bases and J by 7 bases, leaving 13 bases between them. The CDR3 is 14 amino acids. The germline V gene has CDR1 LNHDA and CDR2 SQIVND (reference sequence). The CDR3 protein is CASSIFGSGQPQHF. The CDR3 coding sequence is TGTGCCAGTAGTATTTTTGGTTCGGGGCAGCCCCAGCATTTT.

V and J are TRBV18 and TRBJ2-2, with a tentative D call TRBD1 (5 bases). Germline values: CDR1 KGHSH, CDR2 LQKENI. V shed 2 bases and J shed 1 base, with 11 bases lying between them. The CDR3 extends over 16 amino acids. The CDR3 coding sequence is TGTGCCAGCTCACCAGTCAGGGCCTTGAACACCGGGGAGCTGTTTTTT. This codes for CASSPVRALNTGELFF.